This T cell receptor (beta chain) was observed in a study of blood T cell repertoires in COVID-19. Study context: The study drew acute and convalescent COVID-19 samples from the United States, Italy and Spain. Nucleic acid was either cDNA or gDNA, and it came from T cells, B-cell-depleted T cells, or PBMCs.

V was cut by 3 bases and J by 6 bases, with 15 bases left in between. The CDR3 is 14 residues long. The repertoire was sequenced with immunoSEQ multiplex PCR; TCRdb's copy has only in-frame clones and lacks some. The sample consists of 90,000 to 100,000 clones, approximately 81% of them appearing once. This clonotype was obtained from a man aged 60 to 69 with acute or convalescent COVID-19. The sequenced sample consisted of peripheral blood. The J gene is TRBJ1-1, the V gene TRBV5-3; D uncertain. TRBV5-3 is assigned to the ORF class and has an uncertain function. In nucleotides, the CDR3 is TGTGCCAGAAGCTATCCGGGGTGGGGTTCTGAAGCTTTCTTT. Protein sequence: CARSYPGWGSEAFF.